A single sample is the source of the 18 T cell receptor beta chains below, sequenced in a study of OX40 agonist ivuxolimab in advanced cancers. Generated by immunoSEQ multiplex PCR, the TCRdb table keeps only in-frame clones and is missing some. Found here are 65,000 to 95,000 clones, around nine tenths of them singletons; the top ten hold under 3%. The sequencing used CD4+ or CD8+ T cells sorted from blood, collected in a trial of the OX40 agonist ivuxolimab. The origin of the receptors is an adult with an advanced solid tumor such as melanoma, head and neck, liver or kidney cancer.

V usage is TRBV25-1 and J usage is TRBJ1-4; TRBD1 matches at 11 bases. Germline trimming cut 6 bases from V and 0 bases from J; bases unmatched to any gene: 9. The germline V gene has CDR1 MGHDK and CDR2 SYGVNS. This CDR3 spans 18 amino acids. The CDR3 here is CASRPPGTGGTTNEKLFF. The CDR3 coding sequence is TGTGCCAGCAGACCGCCCGGGACAGGGGGAACAACTAATGAAAAACTGTTTTTT.

The chain couples TRBV4-1 to TRBJ1-5; D is undetermined. The CDR3 covers 17 residues. Germline CDR1 reads MGHRA; CDR2 reads YSYEKL. The V end lost 1 base, the J end lost 0 bases, and 13 bases lay between the germline ends. CDR3 residues: CASSQVPGLISNQPQHF. In nucleotides, the CDR3 is TGCGCCAGCAGCCAAGTGCCTGGACTTATTAGCAATCAGCCCCAGCATTTT.

V and J are TRBV5-4 and TRBJ1-4; no firm D call. V was pared by 2 bases and J by 6 bases, with 8 bases between. The CDR3 covers 13 residues. Per germline, CDR1 SGHNT and CDR2 YYREEE (reference sequence). In DNA form, the CDR3 reads TGTGCCAGCAGCTTAAAGGTGGATGAAAAACTGTTTTTT. It encodes CASSLKVDEKLFF.

This chain links TRBV9 with TRBJ2-7; no clear D gene. Germline V gives CDR1 SGDLS, CDR2 YYNGEE. This CDR3 spans 14 amino acids. V lost 8 bases to trimming and J lost 0 bases, with 15 bases between them. DNA for the CDR3: TGTGCCAGTTCGAGACATGCGAGCTCCTACGAGCAGTACTTC. Translating gives CASSRHASSYEQYF.

The V call is TRBV5-4, the J call TRBJ2-7; TRBD1 matches at 9 bases. This CDR3 region has 14 residues. V shed 4 bases, J shed 4 bases, and the junction held 6 bases outside the gene matches. Germline values: CDR1 SGHNT, CDR2 YYREEE (reference sequence). The CDR3 here is CASSGGQGRYEQYF. CDR3 coding DNA: TGTGCCAGCAGCGGCGGACAGGGGAGGTACGAGCAGTACTTC.

This CDR3 reads CATRAGWLGTEAFF. For the CDR3, the DNA is TGTGCCACCCGGGCAGGGTGGTTAGGCACTGAAGCTTTCTTT. The chain recombines TRBV15 with TRBJ1-1; a possible D gene is TRBD1 (5 bases). The ends were cut back, 8 bases at V and 4 bases at J, with 17 bases in the middle. Germline V gene sequence: CDR1 LNHNV, CDR2 YYDKDF (reference sequence). The CDR3 length is 14 residues.

The chain recombines TRBV5-8 with TRBJ2-1, with 7 bases aligning to TRBD2. Trimming removed 4 bases from V and 4 bases from J; junction bases left unmatched: 8. The CDR3 consists of 15 residues. Germline CDR1 SGHTS, CDR2 YDEGEE. For the CDR3, the DNA is TGTGCCAGCAGCAGGGGAGGGCGAAGGTACAATGAGCAGTTCTTC. Translating it yields CASSRGGRRYNEQFF.

The chain combines TRBV6-1 with TRBJ2-5; 9 nucleotides line up with TRBD1. The CDR3 is 16 amino acids. Germline V gene data show CDR1 as MNHNS and CDR2 as SASEGT. Trimming took 2 bases from V and 5 from J; bases not matched to a gene: 9. CDR3 in amino acids: CASSELLGQGGETQYF. CDR3 coding DNA: TGTGCCAGCAGTGAACTCCTGGGACAGGGTGGGGAGACCCAGTACTTC.

This rearrangement joins TRBV6-1 to TRBJ1-1; 9 positions agree with TRBD1. The CDR3 runs 12 residues. CDR1 and CDR2 from the germline V gene are MNHNS and SASEGT. The ends lost 11 bases at V and 5 bases at J; junction bases unmatched: 6. CDR3 DNA sequence: TGTGCCGCGGACAGGGGATGGACTGAAGCTTTCTTT. It specifies CAADRGWTEAFF.

As DNA, the CDR3 is TGTGCCAGCAGGGGACAGGGTTTAGGCAACTATGGCTACACCTTC. This translates into CASRGQGLGNYGYTF. This chain uses TRBV2 with TRBJ1-2; TRBD1 agrees at 9 bases. This CDR3 contains 15 residues. The germline V gene has CDR1 SNHLY and CDR2 FYNNEI. V was pared by 6 bases and J by 2 bases, with 7 bases of the junction left unmatched. Drawing the rest from reference TRBV2 and TRBJ1-2, the complete variable domain is EPEVTQTPSHQVTQMGQEVILRCVPISNHLYFYWYRQILGQKVEFLVSFYNNEISEKSEIFDDQFSVERPDGSNFTLKIRSTKLEDSAMYFCASRGQGLGNYGYTFGSGTRLTVV.

This clone was observed a handful of times. The chain carries TRBV2 and TRBJ2-7; D may be TRBD1 or TRBD2 (6 bases each). Germline V gene data show CDR1 as SNHLY and CDR2 as FYNNEI. V gave up 7 bases and J gave up 3 bases, with 13 bases separating them. The CDR3 is made up of 13 amino acids. In DNA form, the CDR3 reads TGTGCCAGCAACCAGGGGAGGTTCTACGAGCAGTACTTC. Protein sequence: CASNQGRFYEQYF.

A single count supports this clone. V usage is TRBV27 and J usage is TRBJ2-3; D gene unclear. Trimming pared 7 bases from V and 2 bases from J, leaving 7 bases between. The length of the CDR3 is 12 residues. Germline-derived CDR1 and CDR2 are MNHEY and SMNVEV (reference sequence). The CDR3 region has the DNA TGTGCCAGCAAGGGCCTCACAGATACGCAGTATTTT. Translation: CASKGLTDTQYF.

The rearrangement uses TRBV28 and TRBJ1-6; weak D call: TRBD1 (5 bases). The CDR3 covers 15 residues. Looked up from germline, CDR1 is MDHEN and CDR2 is SYDVKM. Trimming pared 3 bases from V and 3 bases from J, leaving 9 bases between. CDR3 loop: CASSLQGLYNSPLHF. The CDR3 DNA follows: TGTGCCAGCAGTTTGCAGGGACTCTATAATTCACCCCTCCACTTT.

The genes are TRBV6-1 and TRBJ2-2, with 7 bases identical to TRBD1. This CDR3 spans 15 amino acids. The ends lost 6 bases at V and 0 bases at J; junction bases unmatched: 4. Germline CDR1 reads MNHNS; CDR2 reads SASEGT. CDR3 amino acids: CASSGQAPNTGELFF. The CDR3 region has the DNA TGTGCCAGCAGCGGACAGGCTCCGAACACCGGGGAGCTGTTTTTT.

V is TRBV7-2 and J is TRBJ2-7, with 7 bases lining up with TRBD2. Germline trimming cut 4 bases from V and 6 bases from J; bases unmatched to any gene: 9. CDR1 and CDR2 from the germline V gene are SGHTA and FQGNSA. The CDR3 consists of 14 residues. The chain's CDR3 is CASSSGTTPSEQYF. CDR3 in DNA: TGTGCCAGCAGCTCGGGGACTACTCCCTCCGAGCAGTACTTC.

The rearrangement links TRBV6-1 to TRBJ2-5; 7 nucleotides match TRBD1. This CDR3 has 13 residues. The germline gives CDR1 MNHNS, CDR2 SASEGT. V shed 2 bases, J shed 10 bases, and the junction held 7 bases outside the gene matches. The CDR3 DNA reads as TGTGCCAGCAGTGAAAGGGGGCGGAGCTACCAGTACTTC. It is translated as CASSERGRSYQYF.

This chain uses TRBV18 with TRBJ2-1; no reliable D call. The CDR3 totals 14 residues. Deletions cut 6 bases from V and 7 bases from J, with 16 bases between. Germline V CDR1 and CDR2: KGHSH, LQKENI. CDR3: CASSPLSDLNEQFF. The CDR3 DNA reads TGTGCCAGCTCCCCCCTTTCGGATTTGAATGAGCAGTTCTTC.

The table lists this clone with a count of one. The gene calls are TRBV28 and TRBJ2-1; weak D call: TRBD1 (5 bases). The CDR3 is 15 amino acids. Between the trimmed V and J ends, which lost 1 base and 8 bases, there was a span of 15 bases. CDR1 is MDHEN, CDR2 SYDVKM, per germline. The CDR3 spells CASSLSQTWGDEQFF. DNA of the CDR3: TGTGCCAGCAGTTTATCCCAGACGTGGGGCGATGAGCAGTTCTTC.